This T cell receptor (beta chain) originates from a study of T cell responses to AZD1222 COVID-19 vaccine. A word on this clone: Its antigen is not identified.

The study, taken as a whole, reports: Spike-specific TCR breadth and depth grew following two AZD1222 doses. Vaccine-associated CD4 TCRs spanned spike, dominant at 160-218 and 743-854.

CDR3 length: 15 amino acids. V lost 7 bases and J 0 bases, leaving 14 bases between the germline ends. Germline V CDR1 and CDR2: MDHEN, SYDVKM. Clones were sequenced by immunoSEQ multiplex PCR, and TCRdb holds only the in-frame ones, with some missing. The repertoire has approximately 110,000 clones, 70% to 90% of them found once; the top ten carry around a sixth. The sample was peripheral blood, taken on day 0 of AZD1222 vaccination. The sequence was collected from an adult in good health. The chain is built from TRBV28 and TRBJ2-3; D is perhaps TRBD1 (5 bases). CDR3 nucleotides: TGTGCCAGCAATCATAGGGGAACTAGCACAGATACGCAGTATTTT. Translation: CASNHRGTSTDTQYF.